The rows below give T cell receptor beta chains drawn from one sample of a study of shared clonotypes between healthy human individuals. The assay was immunoSEQ multiplex PCR, and TCRdb's table has in-frame clones only and misses some. The repertoire holds under 600,000 clones, with roughly 95% as singletons. Sequenced material: naive CD4+ T cells sorted from blood. These receptors were collected from a woman in her 30s in good health. Each CDR3 is given with its conserved first and last residue. The D gene is left open where the match is weak. Expanded clones get a size class; other rows say once, few or many, or leave the size out.

>TRBD2|TRBV19|TRBJ2-1|.
CASSGRLAGDSEQFF
TGTGCCAGTAGTGGGAGACTAGCGGGAGATAGTGAGCAGTTCTTC
>.|TRBV10-3|TRBJ1-4|.
CAISPGPTRNEKLFF
TGTGCCATCAGCCCTGGACCGACCAGGAATGAAAAACTGTTTTTT
>.|TRBV27|TRBJ2-7|.
CASSSGRASYEQYF
TGTGCCAGCAGTTCCGGCAGGGCCTCCTACGAGCAGTACTTC
>.|TRBV28|TRBJ2-5|.
CASNRIRGGTGGETQYF
TGTGCCAGCAACCGGATCCGTGGCGGAACCGGCGGAGAGACCCAGTACTTC
>TRBD2|TRBV2|TRBJ2-2|.
CASSSPQLAGITGELFF
TGTGCCAGCAGCTCCCCTCAACTAGCGGGGATAACCGGGGAGCTGTTTTTT
>.|TRBV7-9|TRBJ1-6|once
CASSLAGPINSPLHF
TGTGCCAGCAGCTTAGCGGGCCCGATCAATTCACCCCTCCACTTT
>.|TRBV28|TRBJ1-2|.
CASSFQGEGYGYTF
TGTGCCAGCAGTTTCCAAGGAGAGGGTTATGGCTACACCTTC
>.|TRBV28|TRBJ1-2|.
CASSPWGGDKRYGYTF
TGTGCCAGCAGCCCATGGGGGGGCGATAAGCGATATGGCTACACCTTC
>.|TRBV10-3|TRBJ1-1|.
CAISGQGGNTEAFF
TGTGCCATCAGTGGCCAGGGCGGTAACACTGAAGCTTTCTTT
>.|TRBV29-1|TRBJ2-5|.
CSVGAGETQYF
TGCAGCGTTGGGGCCGGGGAGACCCAGTACTTC
>TRBD2|TRBV10-2|TRBJ2-7|once
CASKASGSGEQYF
TGCGCCAGCAAAGCTAGCGGGAGCGGGGAGCAGTACTTC
>TRBD2|TRBV11-3|TRBJ2-7|.
CASSLGSSGIYEQYF
TGTGCCAGCAGCTTAGGTTCTAGCGGGATCTACGAGCAGTACTTC
>TRBD1|TRBV19|TRBJ1-5|once
CASSPQGRGGNQPQHF
TGTGCCAGTAGTCCACAGGGGAGAGGTGGCAATCAGCCCCAGCATTTT
>TRBD1|TRBV28|TRBJ2-5|.
CASRGGQGLQETQYF
TGTGCCAGCAGGGGGGGACAGGGGCTCCAAGAGACCCAGTACTTC
>.|TRBV2|TRBJ2-5|.
CASRDRPPETQYF
TGTGCCAGCAGGGACCGCCCCCCAGAGACCCAGTACTTC
>.|TRBV5-1|TRBJ2-2|.
CASSLGGEHTGELFF
TGCGCCAGCAGCTTGGGTGGGGAGCACACCGGGGAGCTGTTTTTT
>.|TRBV15|TRBJ2-1|.
CATSNTGSYNEQFF
TGTGCCACCAGCAATACCGGGTCCTACAATGAGCAGTTCTTC
>.|TRBV11-2|TRBJ2-7|.
CASSIGTSREQYF
TGTGCCAGCAGCATCGGGACCTCGCGGGAGCAGTACTTC
>TRBD2|TRBV5-6|TRBJ2-1|.
CASSTLGLAGRNEQFF
TGTGCCAGCAGCACCCTCGGACTAGCGGGAAGAAATGAGCAGTTCTTC
>.|TRBV19|TRBJ1-3|.
CASSRRTSGNTIYF
TGTGCCAGTAGTCGCCGTACCTCTGGAAACACCATATATTTT
>.|TRBV19|TRBJ2-2|.
CASMGTGGELFF
TGTGCCAGTATGGGAACCGGAGGGGAGCTGTTTTTT
>TRBD1|TRBV6-1|TRBJ1-4|.
CASRRTGREKLFF
TGTGCCAGCAGGCGGACAGGGCGTGAAAAACTGTTTTTT
>.|TRBV5-6|TRBJ1-3|.
CASSLYTGNTIYF
TGTGCCAGCAGCCTGTATACTGGAAACACCATATATTTT